The source of this T cell receptor beta chain is a study of blood T cell repertoires in COVID-19. Across the study: The samples span acute and convalescent COVID-19 from the United States, Italy and Spain.

The authors' processing: Nucleated cell counts were estimated from reference gene primer amplification. Method: immunoSEQ multiplex PCR; TCRdb's copy keeps in-frame clones and lacks some. V and J calls and clone size are those listed in that table; D and trimming were worked out from the DNA. The sample includes under 45,000 clones, approximately 80% of them seen just once. The length of the CDR3 is 14 residues. CDR1 is SNHLY and CDR2 is FYNNEI in the germline V gene. The ends were cut back, 6 bases at V and 2 bases at J, with 13 bases in the middle. This chain uses TRBV2 with TRBJ1-2; a possible D gene is TRBD1 (6 bases). Sample: peripheral blood. The origin of this receptor is a man older than 75 with acute or convalescent COVID-19. CDR3 nucleotides: TGTGCCAGCAGCCAAAGGGGGACCAACTATGGCTACACCTTC. Encoded protein: CASSQRGTNYGYTF.